This T cell receptor beta chain is drawn from a study of identical twins. CDR1 WSHSY and CDR2 SAAADI come from the germline V gene. The CDR3 extends over 15 amino acids. V lost 7 bases, J lost 6 bases, and 19 bases lay in between. This clonotype was observed a handful of times. The antigen is unknown. Study outcomes and limitations: Cord blood's abundant beta clonotypes had fewer insertions, unlike memory repertoires.

TCRdb itself ran the 5' RACE reads through MiXCR, one entry per CDR3 protein. The profile shows around 1.7 million distinct CDR3 sequences, about 32% of them singletons. The sequenced sample was cord blood. The sequence derives from a newborn girl in good health. The chain employs TRBV10-2 and TRBJ2-1, with D tentatively TRBD2 (7 bases). CDR3 sequence reads: CASTPGAGALNEQFF. The CDR3 region has the DNA TGCGCCAGCACTCCCGGGGCGGGGGCCCTCAATGAGCAGTTCTTC.